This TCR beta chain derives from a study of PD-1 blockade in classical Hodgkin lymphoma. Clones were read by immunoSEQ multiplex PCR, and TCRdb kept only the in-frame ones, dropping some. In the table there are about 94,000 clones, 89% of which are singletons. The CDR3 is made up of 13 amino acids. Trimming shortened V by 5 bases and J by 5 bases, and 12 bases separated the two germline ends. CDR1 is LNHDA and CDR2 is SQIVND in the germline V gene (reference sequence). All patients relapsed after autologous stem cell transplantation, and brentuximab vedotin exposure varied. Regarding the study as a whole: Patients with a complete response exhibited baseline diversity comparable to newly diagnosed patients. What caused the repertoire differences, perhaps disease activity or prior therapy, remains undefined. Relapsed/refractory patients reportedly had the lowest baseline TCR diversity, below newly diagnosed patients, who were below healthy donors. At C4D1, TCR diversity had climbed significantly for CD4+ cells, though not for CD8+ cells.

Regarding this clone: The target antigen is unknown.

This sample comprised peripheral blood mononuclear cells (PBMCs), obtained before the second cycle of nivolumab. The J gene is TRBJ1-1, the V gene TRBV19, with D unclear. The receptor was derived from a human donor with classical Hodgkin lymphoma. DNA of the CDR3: TGTGCCAGTAGTGGGGAAAGAAGGACTGAAGCTTTCTTT. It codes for CASSGERRTEAFF.